The clone carrying this T cell receptor (beta chain) was found a few times. Some clones are missing from TCRdb's copy, which holds only in-frame ones; the method was immunoSEQ multiplex PCR. The repertoire holds roughly 660,000 clones, with more than 75% as singletons. This record belongs to a study of shared T cell receptors in the human thymus. The length of the CDR3 is 14 residues. CDR1 and CDR2 from the germline V gene are SGHDT and YYEEEE. V was clipped by 7 bases and J by 4 bases, with 14 bases between them. This same sample was also taken into another study, of human thymus T cells.

This chain connects TRBV5-6 to TRBJ2-2; the D gene is possibly TRBD2 (5 bases). This clonotype was obtained from a boy younger than two with a congenital heart defect. The specimen sequenced was thymocytes. The DNA of the CDR3 is TGTGCCAGCGGAAAGGGTGGAGGCACCGGGGAGCTGTTTTTT. Residues: CASGKGGGTGELFF. The variable domain in full, completed from reference TRBV5-6 and TRBJ2-2, reads DAGVTQSPTHLIKTRGQQVTLRCSPKSGHDTVSWYQQALGQGPQFIFQYYEEEERQRGNFPDRFSGHQFPNYSSELNVNALLLGDSALYLCASGKGGGTGELFFGEGSRLTVL.